The sequence of this T cell receptor (beta chain) was determined in a study of T cell responses to AZD1222 COVID-19 vaccine. This CDR3 spans 19 amino acids. Germline trimming cut 0 bases from V and 8 bases from J; bases unmatched to any gene: 17. The table lists this clone with a count of one. The repertoire was sequenced with immunoSEQ multiplex PCR; TCRdb's copy has only in-frame clones and lacks some. The sample lists roughly 150,000 clones; about 92% were seen once. The chain has TRBV5-3 and TRBJ1-4; 9 bases are a match to TRBD1. TRBV5-3 falls under the ORF class, with uncertain function. Here the sequenced sample was peripheral blood, taken on day 0 of AZD1222 vaccination. The TCR originated in an adult in good health. The CDR3 DNA is TGTGCCAGAAGCTTGGCGGGACAGGGCTCAAAGGTGGTACCCGAAAAACTGTTTTTT. It codes for CARSLAGQGSKVVPEKLFF.